Shown below are 23 T cell receptor beta chains from a single sample sequenced in a study of blood T cells in healthy people across ages. A sample-barcoded 5' primer and a J-beta primer mix were used in a second PCR of roughly 6 to 11 cycles. TCRdb used MiXCR to reprocess the 5' RACE reads, holding one entry per CDR3 protein. This sample has roughly 1.5 million distinct CDR3 sequences; around 40% occur once, and the top ten carry about 4%. Sequencing used blood. The receptors derive from a woman aged 18-35 years in good health.

The chain has TRBV4-3 and TRBJ1-4; possibly TRBD1 for D (5 bases). V was trimmed by 0 bases and J by 7 bases, leaving 15 bases between them. Germline CDR1 LGHNA, CDR2 YSLEER. This CDR3 is 16 amino acids long. This chain's CDR3 is CASSQDYGLGAEKLFF. The DNA for the CDR3 is TGCGCCAGCAGCCAAGATTACGGCCTCGGGGCTGAAAAACTGTTTTTT.

The rearrangement uses TRBV10-3 and TRBJ1-5; D might be TRBD1 (6 bases). The germline CDR1 and CDR2 sequences are ENHRY and SYGVKD. The CDR3 totals 15 residues. V was clipped by 3 bases and J by 3 bases, with 12 bases between them. The CDR3 bases are TGTGCCATCAGTGACAAGGACAGCCCCAATCAGCCCCAGCATTTT. It translates to CAISDKDSPNQPQHF.

The rearrangement joins TRBV28 to TRBJ2-4, with TRBD1 matching 10 bases. The J call may be in error: the DNA end matches TRBJ2-7 better. The germline V gene encodes CDR1 MDHEN and CDR2 SYDVKM. The CDR3 consists of 14 residues. Here the CDR3 reads CASSGQGEVYEQYF. In nucleotides, the CDR3 is TGTGCCAGCAGCGGACAGGGGGAGGTTTACGAGCAGTACTTC.

The chain is built from TRBV6-2 or TRBV6-3 and TRBJ2-3, with TRBD1 as a possible D gene (7 bases). The germline V gene has CDR1 MNHEY and CDR2 SVGEGT. V lost 7 bases, J lost 5 bases, and 16 bases lay in between. The CDR3 totals 14 residues. The CDR3 loop reads CASISRGDGDTQYF. The CDR3 bases are TGTGCCAGCATTTCCAGGGGGGACGGAGATACGCAGTATTTT.

The chain has TRBV6-6 and TRBJ1-3; D remains ambiguous. Trimming took 0 bases from V and 3 from J, leaving 9 bases between them. The CDR3 spans 15 residues. Germline-derived CDR1 and CDR2 are MNHNY and SVGAGI (reference sequence). Here the CDR3 reads CASSYSEAVGNTIYF. DNA for the CDR3: TGTGCCAGCAGTTACTCGGAAGCGGTTGGAAACACCATATATTTT.

This clonotype was counted only a few times. The chain combines TRBV5-6 with TRBJ2-5, with 9 bases aligning to TRBD1. Germline CDR1 and CDR2: SGHDT and YYEEEE. J was trimmed by 4 bases and V by 4 bases; bases with no gene match: 8. The CDR3 length is 15 residues. In nucleotides, the CDR3 is TGTGCCAGCAGCCTACTTTCGACAGGGGGAGAGACCCAGTACTTC. It yields the protein CASSLLSTGGETQYF.

V usage is TRBV6-2 or TRBV6-3 and J usage is TRBJ2-1; 10 bases align to TRBD2. This CDR3 is built from 14 residues. The junction had 8 bases not matched to a gene; V was cut back by 7 bases and J by 8 bases. Germline V gene sequence: CDR1 MNHEY, CDR2 SVGEGT. CDR3 loop: CASISGTSDDEQFF. The CDR3 DNA is TGTGCCAGCATCTCCGGGACTAGCGACGATGAGCAGTTCTTC.

This clonotype has only a few counts. The chain combines TRBV20-1 with TRBJ1-4; possibly TRBD1 for D (6 bases). Germline CDR1 DFQATT, CDR2 SNEGSKA (reference sequence). This CDR3 spans 13 amino acids. With 4 bases removed from V and 4 bases from J, the gap between germline ends came to 10 bases. The chain's CDR3 is CSATQGSNEKLFF. The CDR3 DNA follows: TGCAGTGCTACACAGGGCAGTAATGAAAAACTGTTTTTT.

V and J are TRBV3-1 and TRBJ1-1; TRBD1 matches at 9 bases. Per the germline V gene, CDR1 is LGHDT and CDR2 is YNNKEL (reference sequence). The CDR3 runs 16 residues. Trimming cost V 2 bases and J 11 bases; bases outside gene matches: 15. The DNA of the CDR3 is TGTGCCAGCAGCCAAAATTTGGGTACAGGGGGCCGATCGGCTTTCTTT. Protein sequence: CASSQNLGTGGRSAFF.

This chain connects TRBV6-8 to TRBJ1-2, with a tentative D call TRBD1 (5 bases). Trimming took off 2 bases at V and 5 bases at J, with 18 bases between the two ends. Germline loops: CDR1 MNHGY, CDR2 SAAAGT. CDR3 length: 16 residues. Here the CDR3 reads CASSYRGTGVEYGYTF. In DNA form, the CDR3 reads TGTGCCAGCAGTTACAGAGGGACCGGGGTCGAGTATGGCTACACCTTC.

The genes are TRBV12-3 or TRBV12-4 and TRBJ2-3; D possibly corresponds to TRBD1 (5 bases). The CDR3 length is 14 residues. Between the trimmed V and J ends, which lost 0 bases and 4 bases, there was a span of 8 bases. The CDR3 spells CASSLALTADTQYF. For the CDR3, the DNA is TGTGCCAGCAGTTTAGCGCTGACAGCAGATACGCAGTATTTT.

V and J are TRBV21-1 and TRBJ2-7. TRBV21-1 is a pseudogene locus. This CDR3 has 13 residues. The DNA for the CDR3 is TGTGCCAGCAGCATGCCTATCTTCTACGAGCAGTACTTC. Its translation: CASSMPIFYEQYF.

This chain joins TRBV11-2 and TRBJ2-1; 10 nucleotides agree with TRBD1. The junction had 8 bases not matched to a gene; V was cut back by 5 bases and J by 10 bases. The CDR3 extends over 14 amino acids. Germline assignment: CDR1 SGHAT and CDR2 FQNNGV. In DNA, the CDR3 is TGTGCCAGCAGCCAGACAGGGGGCGGGAGGGAGCAGTTCTTC. Amino acids: CASSQTGGGREQFF.

The V and J genes are TRBV6-5 and TRBJ2-3, with TRBD2 identical over 13 bases. V lost 7 bases to trimming and J lost 4 bases; unmatched junction nucleotides: 5. CDR1 is MNHEY, CDR2 SVGAGI, per germline. The CDR3 runs 15 residues. CDR3 DNA sequence: TGTGCCAGCACCTGGACTAGCGGGAGTCCAGATACGCAGTATTTT. Translating gives CASTWTSGSPDTQYF.

The genes are TRBV20-1 and TRBJ1-1, with 7 bases lining up with TRBD1. Germline trimming cut 0 bases from V and 5 bases from J; bases unmatched to any gene: 9. The germline V gene has CDR1 DFQATT and CDR2 SNEGSKA (reference sequence). This CDR3 region has 15 residues. Here the CDR3 reads CSARDPTGSGTEAFF. DNA of the CDR3: TGCAGTGCTAGAGATCCGACAGGGTCGGGGACTGAAGCTTTCTTT.

The chain joins TRBV15 to TRBJ2-7; D is ambiguous. The assigned J gene may be wrong: the sequence end matches TRBJ2-5 better. The germline CDR1 and CDR2 sequences are LNHNV and YYDKDF (reference sequence). This CDR3 comprises 13 residues. The CDR3 spells CATSRSRKETQYF. Written as DNA, the CDR3 is TGTGCCACTAGCCGAAGCAGAAAAGAGACCCAGTACTTC.

This chain connects TRBV30 to TRBJ1-2; D gene uncertain. V was shortened by 2 bases and J by 7 bases, with 11 bases between the two germline ends. The germline V gene encodes CDR1 GTSNPN and CDR2 SVGIG (reference sequence). This CDR3 contains 12 residues. The CDR3 DNA reads as TGTGCCTGGAGTCCCATTACTGTTGGCTACACCTTC. This gives the protein CAWSPITVGYTF.

The chain employs TRBV12-3 or TRBV12-4 and TRBJ2-7; D not certain. The ends were cut back, 7 bases at V and 1 base at J, with 14 bases in the middle. This CDR3 spans 14 amino acids. Here the CDR3 DNA reads TGTGCCAGCACCCGGACCCGTAAGTCCTACGAGCAGTACTTC. Its translation: CASTRTRKSYEQYF.

This clonotype was seen a few times. V is TRBV5-6 and J is TRBJ2-7; 11 nucleotides agree with TRBD2. Trimming at V came to 0 bases and at J to 6 bases, leaving 2 bases not matched to a gene. The length of the CDR3 is 14 residues. Per the germline V gene, CDR1 is SGHDT and CDR2 is YYEEEE. The CDR3 loop reads CASSLGLAGSEQYF. Written as DNA, the CDR3 is TGTGCCAGCAGCTTGGGACTAGCGGGAAGCGAGCAGTACTTC. The complete variable domain, with remaining parts taken from reference TRBV5-6 and TRBJ2-7, reads DAGVTQSPTHLIKTRGQQVTLRCSPKSGHDTVSWYQQALGQGPQFIFQYYEEEERQRGNFPDRFSGHQFPNYSSELNVNALLLGDSALYLCASSLGLAGSEQYFGPGTRLTVT.

This clonotype was observed a few times. The chain links TRBV11-2 to TRBJ1-5, with 11 bases lining up with TRBD1. Germline V CDR1 and CDR2: SGHAT, FQNNGV. V gave up 5 bases and J gave up 6 bases; unmatched junction bases: 6. This CDR3 contains 15 residues. This CDR3 reads CASSTGTGGFQPQHF. CDR3 DNA: TGTGCCAGCAGCACCGGGACAGGGGGTTTTCAGCCCCAGCATTTT.

This clonotype was picked up a small number of times. The rearrangement uses TRBV24-1 and TRBJ2-1; tentative D call: TRBD2 (5 bases). Germline V gene data show CDR1 as KGHDR and CDR2 as SFDVKD. The germline V and J ends were trimmed by 4 bases and 1 base, with 13 bases remaining between them. The CDR3 loop spans 16 amino acids. The CDR3 here is CATSDNSGISYNEQFF. The CDR3 DNA is TGTGCCACCAGTGACAACAGCGGAATATCCTACAATGAGCAGTTCTTC.

The gene calls are TRBV5-1 and TRBJ1-2, with 9 positions matching TRBD1. After removal of 2 bases from V and 1 base from J, the junction contained 6 bases not matched to a gene. This CDR3 is built from 16 residues. The V gene's germline CDR1 is SGHRS and CDR2 YFSETQ. The CDR3 sequence is CASSLDGQGHNYGYTF. CDR3 DNA sequence: TGCGCCAGCAGCTTAGATGGACAGGGGCATAACTATGGCTACACCTTC.

This clonotype has just a few counts. The chain recombines TRBV20-1 with TRBJ2-3, with D perhaps TRBD1 (5 bases). Germline V gene sequence: CDR1 DFQATT, CDR2 SNEGSKA (reference sequence). This CDR3 region has 15 residues. V was pared by 5 bases and J by 2 bases, with 17 bases between. CDR3 protein: CSAPDRGTATDTQYF. The CDR3 DNA reads as TGCAGTGCTCCAGATAGGGGCACAGCCACAGATACGCAGTATTTT.